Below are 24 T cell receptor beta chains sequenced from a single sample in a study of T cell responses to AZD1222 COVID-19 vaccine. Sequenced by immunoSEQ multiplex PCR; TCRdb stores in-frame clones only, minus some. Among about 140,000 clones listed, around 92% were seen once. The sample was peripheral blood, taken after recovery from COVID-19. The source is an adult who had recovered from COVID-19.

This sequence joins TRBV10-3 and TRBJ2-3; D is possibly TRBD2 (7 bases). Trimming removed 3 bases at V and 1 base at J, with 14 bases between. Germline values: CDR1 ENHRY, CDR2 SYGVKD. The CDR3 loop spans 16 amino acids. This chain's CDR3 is CAISEGGAPRTDTQYF. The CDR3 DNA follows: TGTGCCATCAGTGAAGGGGGGGCTCCCCGCACAGATACGCAGTATTTT.

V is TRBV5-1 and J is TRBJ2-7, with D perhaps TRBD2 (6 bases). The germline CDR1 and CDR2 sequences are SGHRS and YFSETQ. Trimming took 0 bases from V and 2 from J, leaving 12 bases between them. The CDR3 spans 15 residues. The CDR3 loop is CASSLGTTLPYEQYF. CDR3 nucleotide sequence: TGCGCCAGCAGCTTGGGGACTACCCTACCCTACGAGCAGTACTTC.

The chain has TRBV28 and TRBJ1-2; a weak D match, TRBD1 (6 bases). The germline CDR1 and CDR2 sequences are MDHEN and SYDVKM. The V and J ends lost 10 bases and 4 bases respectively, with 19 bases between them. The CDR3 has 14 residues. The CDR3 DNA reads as TGTGCCATCCTCCCCGACAGGAAGAGCTATGGCTACACCTTC. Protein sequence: CAILPDRKSYGYTF.

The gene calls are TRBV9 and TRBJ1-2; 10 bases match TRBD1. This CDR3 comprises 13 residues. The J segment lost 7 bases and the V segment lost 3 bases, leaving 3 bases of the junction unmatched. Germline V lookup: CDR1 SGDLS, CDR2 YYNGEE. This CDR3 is CASSEGQGSGYTF. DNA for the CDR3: TGTGCCAGCAGCGAGGGACAGGGGTCTGGCTACACCTTC.

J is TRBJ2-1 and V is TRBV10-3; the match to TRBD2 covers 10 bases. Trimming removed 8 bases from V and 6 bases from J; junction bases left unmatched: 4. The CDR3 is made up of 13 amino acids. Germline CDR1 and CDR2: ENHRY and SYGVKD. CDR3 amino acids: CAIRGTSANEQFF. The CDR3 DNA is TGTGCCATCCGCGGGACTAGCGCCAATGAGCAGTTCTTC.

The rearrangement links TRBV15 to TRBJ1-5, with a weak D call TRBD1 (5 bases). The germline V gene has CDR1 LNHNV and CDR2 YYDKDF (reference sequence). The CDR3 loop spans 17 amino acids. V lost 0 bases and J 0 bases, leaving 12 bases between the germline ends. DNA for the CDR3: TGTGCCACCAGCAGAGACACGACAGTGCCTAGCAATCAGCCCCAGCATTTT. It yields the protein CATSRDTTVPSNQPQHF.

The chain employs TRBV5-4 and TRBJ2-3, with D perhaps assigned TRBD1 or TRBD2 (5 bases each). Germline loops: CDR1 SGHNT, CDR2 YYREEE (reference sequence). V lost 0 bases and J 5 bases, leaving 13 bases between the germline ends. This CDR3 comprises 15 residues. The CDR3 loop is CASSLGGASGDTQYF. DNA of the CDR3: TGTGCCAGCAGCTTGGGAGGGGCTAGTGGAGATACGCAGTATTTT.

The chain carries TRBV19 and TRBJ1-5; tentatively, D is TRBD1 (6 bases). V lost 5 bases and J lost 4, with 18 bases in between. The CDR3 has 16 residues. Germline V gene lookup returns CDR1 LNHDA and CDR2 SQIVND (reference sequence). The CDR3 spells CASSPDDRRGNQPQHF. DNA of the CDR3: TGTGCCAGTAGTCCAGACGACAGGCGGGGGAATCAGCCCCAGCATTTT.

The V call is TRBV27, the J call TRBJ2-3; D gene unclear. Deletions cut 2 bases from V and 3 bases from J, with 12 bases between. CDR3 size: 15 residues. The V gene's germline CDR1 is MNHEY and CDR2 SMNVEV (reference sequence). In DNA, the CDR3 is TGTGCCAGCAGTTTAAGTAGAAAGAGGACAGATACGCAGTATTTT. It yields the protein CASSLSRKRTDTQYF.

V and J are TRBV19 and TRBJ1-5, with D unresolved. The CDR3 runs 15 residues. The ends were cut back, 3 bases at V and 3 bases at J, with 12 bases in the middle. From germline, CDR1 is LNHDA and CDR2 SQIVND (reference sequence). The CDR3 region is CASSMGDGYNQPQHF. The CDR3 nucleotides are TGTGCCAGTAGTATGGGTGATGGGTACAATCAGCCCCAGCATTTT.

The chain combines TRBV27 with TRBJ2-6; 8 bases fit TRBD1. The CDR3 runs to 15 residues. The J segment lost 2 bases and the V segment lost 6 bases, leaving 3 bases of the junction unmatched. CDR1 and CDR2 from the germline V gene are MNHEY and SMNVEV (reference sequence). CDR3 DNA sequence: TGTGCCAGCAGGGAGGACAGGGCTGGGGCCAACGTCCTGACTTTC. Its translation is CASREDRAGANVLTF.

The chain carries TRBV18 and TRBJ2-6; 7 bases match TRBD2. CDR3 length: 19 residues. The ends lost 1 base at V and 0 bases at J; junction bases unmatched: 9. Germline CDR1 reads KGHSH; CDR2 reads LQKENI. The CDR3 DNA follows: TGTGCCAGCTCACCACGTCGGGGGGATCTTAGCTCTGGGGCCAACGTCCTGACTTTC. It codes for CASSPRRGDLSSGANVLTF.

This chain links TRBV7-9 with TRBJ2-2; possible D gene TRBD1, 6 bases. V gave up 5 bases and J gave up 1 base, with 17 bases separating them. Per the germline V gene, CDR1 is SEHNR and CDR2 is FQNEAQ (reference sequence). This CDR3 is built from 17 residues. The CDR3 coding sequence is TGTGCCAGCAGCCTACTCGTGATACAGGGGAACACCGGGGAGCTGTTTTTT. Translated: CASSLLVIQGNTGELFF.

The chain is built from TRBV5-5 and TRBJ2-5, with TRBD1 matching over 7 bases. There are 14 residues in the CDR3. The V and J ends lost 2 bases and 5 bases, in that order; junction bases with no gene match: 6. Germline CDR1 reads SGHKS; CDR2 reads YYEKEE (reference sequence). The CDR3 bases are TGTGCCAGCAGCTTTACAGGGGTCGGGGAGACCCAGTACTTC. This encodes CASSFTGVGETQYF. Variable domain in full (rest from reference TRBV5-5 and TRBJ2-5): DAGVTQSPTHLIKTRGQQVTLRCSPISGHKSVSWYQQVLGQGPQFIFQYYEKEERGRGNFPDRFSARQFPNYSSELNVNALLLGDSALYLCASSFTGVGETQYFGPGTRLLVL.

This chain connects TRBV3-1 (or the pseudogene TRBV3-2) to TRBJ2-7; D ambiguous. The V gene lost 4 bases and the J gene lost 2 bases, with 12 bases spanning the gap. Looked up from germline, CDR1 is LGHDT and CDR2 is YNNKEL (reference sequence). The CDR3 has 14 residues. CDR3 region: CASSPRLPPYEQYF. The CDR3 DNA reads TGTGCCAGCAGCCCTCGGTTGCCCCCCTACGAGCAGTACTTC.

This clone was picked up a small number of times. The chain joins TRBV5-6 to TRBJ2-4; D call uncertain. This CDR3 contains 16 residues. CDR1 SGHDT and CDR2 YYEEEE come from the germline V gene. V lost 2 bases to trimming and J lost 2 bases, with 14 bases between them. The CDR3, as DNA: TGTGCCAGCAGCTTCTTCAGAGGTGGTTCCAAAAACATTCAGTACTTC. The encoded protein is CASSFFRGGSKNIQYF.

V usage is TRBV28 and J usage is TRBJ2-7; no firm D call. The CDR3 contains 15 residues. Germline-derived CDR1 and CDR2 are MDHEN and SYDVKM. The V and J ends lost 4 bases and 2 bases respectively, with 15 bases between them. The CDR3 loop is CASSYPMAAAYEQYF. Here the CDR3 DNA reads TGTGCCAGCAGTTACCCGATGGCGGCGGCCTACGAGCAGTACTTC.

CDR3 nucleotides: TGTGCCAGCAGCCGAGCCGCGGGACTAGCGGGAGGCACAGATACGCAGTATTTT. It yields the protein CASSRAAGLAGGTDTQYF. The gene calls are TRBV7-3 and TRBJ2-3, with 14 bases that match TRBD2. The CDR3 is 18 amino acids. Germline-derived CDR1 and CDR2 are SGHTA and FQGTGA. With V trimmed by 5 bases and J by 1 base, 8 bases remained unmatched.

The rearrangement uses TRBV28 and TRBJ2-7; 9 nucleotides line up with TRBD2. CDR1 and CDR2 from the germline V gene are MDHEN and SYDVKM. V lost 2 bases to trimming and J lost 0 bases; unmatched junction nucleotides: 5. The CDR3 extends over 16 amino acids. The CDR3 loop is CASSLGAAGGSYEQYF. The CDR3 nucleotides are TGTGCCAGCAGTTTAGGTGCAGCGGGAGGCTCCTACGAGCAGTACTTC.

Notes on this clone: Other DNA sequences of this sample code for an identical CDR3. CDR3 residues: CASSLVGGNEKLFF. The CDR3 bases are TGTGCCAGCAGCTTAGTGGGGGGAAATGAAAAACTGTTTTTT. The chain employs TRBV7-9 and TRBJ1-4; perhaps TRBD1 as D (5 bases). The CDR3 consists of 14 residues. V gave up 1 base and J gave up 5 bases, with 8 bases separating them. Germline CDR1 SEHNR, CDR2 FQNEAQ (reference sequence).

CDR3: CASSAESNSYEQYF. The CDR3, as DNA: TGTGCCAGCAGCGCAGAGAGCAACTCCTACGAGCAGTACTTC. V and J are TRBV2 and TRBJ2-7; D remains ambiguous. The V gene lost 6 bases and the J gene lost 0 bases, with 12 bases spanning the gap. The CDR3 is 14 amino acids. Germline loops: CDR1 SNHLY, CDR2 FYNNEI.

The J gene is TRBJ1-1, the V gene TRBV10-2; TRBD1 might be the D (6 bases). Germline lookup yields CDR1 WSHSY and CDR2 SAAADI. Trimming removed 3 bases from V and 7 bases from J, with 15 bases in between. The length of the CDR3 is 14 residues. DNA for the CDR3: TGCGCCAGCAGTGAACAACAGGGACGAGATGAAGCTTTCTTT. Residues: CASSEQQGRDEAFF.

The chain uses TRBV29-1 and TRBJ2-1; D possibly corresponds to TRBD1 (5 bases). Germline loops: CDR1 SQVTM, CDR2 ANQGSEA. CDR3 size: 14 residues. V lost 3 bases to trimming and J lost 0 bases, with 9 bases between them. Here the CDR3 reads CSVEGRVSYNEQFF. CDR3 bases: TGCAGCGTTGAGGGCAGGGTCTCCTACAATGAGCAGTTCTTC.

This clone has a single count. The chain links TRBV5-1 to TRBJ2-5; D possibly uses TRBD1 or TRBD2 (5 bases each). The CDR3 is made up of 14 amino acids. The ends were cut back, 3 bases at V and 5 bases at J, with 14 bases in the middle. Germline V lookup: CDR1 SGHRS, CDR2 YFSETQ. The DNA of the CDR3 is TGCGCCAGCAGCTCGCCGGGGCTCGGGGAGACCCAGTACTTC. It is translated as CASSSPGLGETQYF.